One and the same sample provided the 20 T cell receptor beta chains below, sequenced in a study of cytotoxic CD8 clonotypes in ibrutinib-treated CLL. The assay was immunoSEQ multiplex PCR, and TCRdb's table has in-frame clones only and misses some. The sample shows over 200,000 clones, 70% to 75% of them seen only once. Sequenced here: PBMCs, sampled after 12 months of ibrutinib treatment. These receptors were taken from a human donor with chronic lymphocytic leukemia.

J is TRBJ1-5 and V is TRBV25-1; D is unresolved. Looked up from germline, CDR1 is MGHDK and CDR2 is SYGVNS. V gave up 4 bases and J gave up 0 bases, with 4 bases separating them. The CDR3 has 13 amino acids. CDR3 sequence reads: CASSGYSNQPQHF. The CDR3 DNA follows: TGTGCCAGCAGTGGGTATAGCAATCAGCCCCAGCATTTT.

CDR3 protein: CATSTRGQGSSYTF. CDR3 nucleotide sequence: TGTGCCACCAGCACCCGGGGACAGGGGAGTAGCTACACCTTC. The gene calls are TRBV15 and TRBJ1-2; 10 bases are a match to TRBD1. Trimming took 4 bases from V and 9 from J; bases not matched to a gene: 8. CDR1 and CDR2 from the germline V gene are LNHNV and YYDKDF (reference sequence). The CDR3 contains 14 residues.

The gene calls are TRBV5-8 and TRBJ2-5; maybe TRBD2 (6 bases). Germline loops: CDR1 SGHTS, CDR2 YDEGEE. The CDR3 is 13 residues long. Trimming pared 3 bases from V and 3 bases from J, leaving 9 bases between. In DNA form, the CDR3 reads TGTGCCAGCAGCTACGGACTAAAAGAGACCCAGTACTTC. It encodes CASSYGLKETQYF. Filled out from reference TRBV5-8 and TRBJ2-5, the complete variable domain reads EAGVTQSPTHLIKTRGQQATLRCSPISGHTSVYWYQQALGLGLQFLLWYDEGEERNRGNFPPRFSGRQFPNYSSELNVNALELEDSALYLCASSYGLKETQYFGPGTRLLVL.

The genes are TRBV2 and TRBJ2-1; D gene uncertain. CDR3 length equals 12 residues. The germline V and J ends were trimmed by 3 bases and 7 bases, with 7 bases remaining between them. Germline CDR1 is SNHLY and CDR2 is FYNNEI. The CDR3 loop is CASSEKWNEQFF. CDR3 sequence (DNA): TGTGCCAGCAGTGAGAAATGGAATGAGCAGTTCTTC.

The table lists this clone with a few counts. The chain combines TRBV5-1 with TRBJ1-2, with D possibly TRBD1 on 6 matching bases. This CDR3 spans 14 amino acids. V lost 3 bases and J lost 2, with 11 bases in between. Germline-derived CDR1 and CDR2 are SGHRS and YFSETQ. The CDR3 loop reads CASSWRDTNYGYTF. In nucleotides, the CDR3 is TGCGCCAGCAGCTGGCGGGACACCAACTATGGCTACACCTTC.

This chain joins TRBV28 and TRBJ1-2, with 7 bases lining up with TRBD1. V was clipped by 7 bases and J by 5 bases; unmatched bases: 10. The CDR3 sequence is 14 residues long. Germline V gene sequence: CDR1 MDHEN, CDR2 SYDVKM. The CDR3, as DNA: TGTGCCAGCACCCGGACAGGATGGAGATATGGCTACACCTTC. Translating it yields CASTRTGWRYGYTF.

This clone was observed a few times. This chain joins TRBV25-1 and TRBJ1-5; D might be TRBD1 (6 bases). The germline gives CDR1 MGHDK, CDR2 SYGVNS. This CDR3 spans 13 amino acids. The germline V and J ends were trimmed by 5 bases and 4 bases, with 9 bases remaining between them. This CDR3 reads CASSTTGNQPQHF. As DNA, the CDR3 is TGTGCCAGCAGTACCACAGGGAATCAGCCCCAGCATTTT.

This sequence joins TRBV30 and TRBJ2-7; 7 bases match TRBD1. The CDR3 has 16 residues. V shed 0 bases, J shed 4 bases, and the junction held 12 bases outside the gene matches. Germline CDR1 and CDR2: GTSNPN and SVGIG (reference sequence). The CDR3 sequence: CAWSVDQTGRGYEQYF. CDR3 nucleotide sequence: TGTGCCTGGAGTGTAGATCAGACAGGGAGAGGGTACGAGCAGTACTTC.

The V call is TRBV5-4, the J call TRBJ2-7; tentative D call: TRBD2 (6 bases). Between the trimmed V and J ends, which lost 4 bases and 1 base, there was a span of 15 bases. CDR1 is SGHNT and CDR2 is YYREEE in the germline V gene (reference sequence). The CDR3 has 15 residues. The CDR3: CASSPNRDSSYEQYF. The DNA for the CDR3 is TGTGCCAGCAGCCCAAACCGGGACTCGTCCTACGAGCAGTACTTC.

V is TRBV6-5 and J is TRBJ1-1; no clear D gene. Germline CDR1 reads MNHEY; CDR2 reads SVGAGI. CDR3 length: 13 residues. Trimming removed 9 bases at V and 4 bases at J, with 15 bases between. Here the CDR3 DNA reads TGTGCCAGTTTAGAGATCGGTCGCACTGAAGCTTTCTTT. Translation gives CASLEIGRTEAFF.

The chain joins TRBV9 to TRBJ1-1; D remains ambiguous. The germline gives CDR1 SGDLS, CDR2 YYNGEE. The CDR3 is made up of 13 amino acids. Trimming removed 0 bases from V and 7 bases from J, with 10 bases in between. The CDR3 DNA reads TGTGCCAGCAGCGTAGTCGGGGATAGTGAAGCTTTCTTT. Amino acids: CASSVVGDSEAFF. Variable domain in full (rest from reference TRBV9 and TRBJ1-1): DSGVTQTPKHLITATGQRVTLRCSPRSGDLSVYWYQQSLDQGLQFLIQYYNGEERAKGNILERFSAQQFPDLHSELNLSSLELGDSALYFCASSVVGDSEAFFGQGTRLTVV.

CDR3 DNA sequence: TGCGCCAGCAGCTTGGCGGGAAGGGGGCTGGGATTGAACACTGAAGCTTTCTTT. This translates into CASSLAGRGLGLNTEAFF. The chain carries TRBV5-1 and TRBJ1-1; 7 bases are a match to TRBD1. With 0 bases clipped from V and 0 bases from J, the junction kept 11 bases outside the gene matches. Germline values: CDR1 SGHRS, CDR2 YFSETQ. CDR3 length equals 18 residues.

V gene TRBV19 combines with J gene TRBJ1-2; a weak D match, TRBD1 (5 bases). Germline loops: CDR1 LNHDA, CDR2 SQIVND (reference sequence). The CDR3 has 13 amino acids. Deletions cut 2 bases from V and 5 bases from J, with 9 bases between. In DNA form, the CDR3 reads TGTGCCAGTAGTATACGACAGCCATATGGCTACACCTTC. Residues: CASSIRQPYGYTF. The entire variable domain, with the rest obtained from reference TRBV19 and TRBJ1-2, is as follows: DGGITQSPKYLFRKEGQNVTLSCEQNLNHDAMYWYRQDPGQGLRLIYYSQIVNDFQKGDIAEGYSVSREKKESFPLTVTSAQKNPTAFYLCASSIRQPYGYTFGSGTRLTVV.

The V and J genes are TRBV4-2 and TRBJ2-2; 12 nucleotides agree with TRBD2. CDR3 length: 19 residues. Germline V gives CDR1 LGHNA, CDR2 YNFKEQ. Losses at the gene ends were 1 base for V and 5 bases for J; bases not matched to a gene: 11. CDR3 loop: CASSQAWASGGAMTGELFF. CDR3 DNA: TGTGCCAGCAGCCAAGCTTGGGCTAGCGGGGGGGCGATGACCGGGGAGCTGTTTTTT.

This chain uses TRBV13 with TRBJ1-3; no reliable D call. This CDR3 is 14 amino acids long. The V end was cut by 4 bases, the J end by 0 bases, with 7 bases between. The germline V gene has CDR1 PRHDT and CDR2 FYEKMQ (reference sequence). The CDR3 DNA sequence: TGTGCCAGCAGCTCAGTGCTCTCTGGAAACACCATATATTTT. This sequence encodes CASSSVLSGNTIYF. The variable domain in full, with the rest retrieved from reference TRBV13 and TRBJ1-3, is AAGVIQSPRHLIKEKRETATLKCYPIPRHDTVYWYQQGPGQDPQFLISFYEKMQSDKGSIPDRFSAQQFSDYHSELNMSSLELGDSALYFCASSSVLSGNTIYFGEGSWLTVV.

This clone was recorded only once. The chain joins TRBV7-6 to TRBJ2-5; D unresolved. There are 12 residues in the CDR3. V shed 6 bases and J shed 9 bases, with 14 bases lying between them. Germline CDR1 and CDR2: SGHVS and FNYEAQ. The CDR3 nucleotides are TGTGCCAGCAGTCGAACTGGGGATGCCCAGTACTTC. Encoded protein: CASSRTGDAQYF. The full variable domain, rest sourced from reference TRBV7-6 and TRBJ2-5, is GAGVSQSPRYKVTKRGQDVALRCDPISGHVSLYWYRQALGQGPEFLTYFNYEAQQDKSGLPNDRFSAERPEGSISTLTIQRTEQRDSAMYRCASSRTGDAQYFGPGTRLLVL.

This rearrangement joins TRBV7-9 to TRBJ1-5, with unresolved D. Between the trimmed V and J ends, which lost 3 bases and 4 bases, there was a span of 7 bases. The length of the CDR3 is 13 residues. The germline V gene has CDR1 SEHNR and CDR2 FQNEAQ (reference sequence). CDR3 nucleotide sequence: TGTGCCAGCAGCTTTACCGGGAATCAGCCCCAGCATTTT. Amino acids: CASSFTGNQPQHF. The entire variable domain, with the rest obtained from reference TRBV7-9 and TRBJ1-5, is as follows: DTGVSQNPRHKITKRGQNVTFRCDPISEHNRLYWYRQTLGQGPEFLTYFQNEAQLEKSRLLSDRFSAERPKGSFSTLEIQRTEQGDSAMYLCASSFTGNQPQHFGDGTRLSIL.

The genes are TRBV7-3 and TRBJ1-5; a weak D match, TRBD1 (5 bases). The CDR3 has 13 residues. Germline loops: CDR1 SGHTA, CDR2 FQGTGA. With 4 bases removed from V and 5 bases from J, the gap between germline ends came to 9 bases. The DNA for the CDR3 is TGTGCCAGCAGCTCAGACAGCCATCAGCCCCAGCATTTT. Encoded protein: CASSSDSHQPQHF.

V gene TRBV7-2 combines with J gene TRBJ2-4; D tentatively fits TRBD1 or TRBD2 (5 bases each). Germline loops: CDR1 SGHTA, CDR2 FQGNSA. The CDR3 contains 16 residues. V was clipped by 1 base and J by 1 base, with 11 bases between them. The CDR3 DNA is TGTGCCAGCAGCTTAGAGGCTTGGGGGGCCAAAAACATTCAGTACTTC. It codes for CASSLEAWGAKNIQYF.

The chain combines TRBV6-5 with TRBJ2-7; 7 positions agree with TRBD2. Germline CDR1 reads MNHEY; CDR2 reads SVGAGI. With 8 bases clipped from V and 3 bases from J, the junction kept 13 bases outside the gene matches. The CDR3 extends over 15 amino acids. The chain's CDR3 is CASVWAFGGGYEQYF. The CDR3 coding sequence is TGTGCCAGCGTGTGGGCATTTGGGGGGGGCTACGAGCAGTACTTC.